This TCR beta chain was sequenced for a study of blood T cell repertoires in COVID-19. Using immunoSEQ multiplex PCR, the repertoire was profiled, and TCRdb retains in-frame clones only, with some absent. The table includes fewer than 90,000 clones, roughly 71% detected once. The CDR3 has 12 amino acids. The germline gives CDR1 SGHDT, CDR2 YYEEEE. The V segment lost 7 bases and the J segment 7 bases; nucleotides outside the gene matches: 4. The receptor comes from a man in his sixties with COVID-19, enrolled during active disease. Sequencing input: peripheral blood. The chain joins TRBV5-6 to TRBJ2-1; 8 bases are shared with TRBD2. The CDR3 here is CASVGGANEQFF. The CDR3 nucleotides read TGTGCCAGCGTCGGGGGGGCAAATGAGCAGTTCTTC.